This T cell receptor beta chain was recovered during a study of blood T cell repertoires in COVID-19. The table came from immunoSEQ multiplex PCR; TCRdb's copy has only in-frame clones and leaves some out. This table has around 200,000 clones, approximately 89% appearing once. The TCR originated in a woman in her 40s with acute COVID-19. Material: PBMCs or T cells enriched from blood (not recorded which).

The CDR3 bases are TGTGCCAGCAGCTTAGCGGGACTAGGAGAGACCCAGTACTTC. Translated: CASSLAGLGETQYF. The chain recombines TRBV7-2 with TRBJ2-5, with 8 bases fitting TRBD2. The CDR3 extends over 14 amino acids. V gave up 0 bases and J gave up 4 bases; unmatched junction bases: 1. CDR1 and CDR2 (germline): SGHTA, FQGNSA.